Each of the 20 T cell receptor beta chains below was sequenced from the same sample in a study of T-cell reconstitution after alpha-beta-depleted transplantation in children. Preparation of the TCRbeta library involved a method that used unique molecular identifiers. TCRdb re-called the PCR reads with MiXCR, one entry per CDR3 protein. The sample includes approximately 300,000 distinct CDR3 sequences, 10% seen only once; the top ten take less than 9%. The material sequenced was PBMCs, taken before TCRalphabeta/CD19-depleted stem cell transplant. These receptors all come from a boy under two years old with acute myeloid leukemia, due to receive a stem cell transplant.

This clonotype was picked up many times. The chain couples TRBV27 to TRBJ2-2, with D possibly matching TRBD1 (7 bases). Deletions cut 8 bases from V and 1 base from J, with 11 bases between. This CDR3 is 14 amino acids long. Germline CDR1 and CDR2: MNHEY and SMNVEV (reference sequence). CDR3 loop: CASGGTENTGELFF. The CDR3 region has the DNA TGTGCCAGCGGCGGGACAGAGAACACCGGGGAGCTGTTTTTT.

The chain recombines TRBV2 with TRBJ2-6; D is unclear. CDR3 length equals 15 residues. Trimming stripped 6 bases from V and 3 bases from J, with 12 bases between. Germline V CDR1 and CDR2: SNHLY, FYNNEI. The CDR3 spells CASSKAGGGANVLTF. DNA for the CDR3: TGTGCCAGCAGCAAGGCAGGTGGTGGGGCCAACGTCCTGACTTTC.

This clonotype was detected many times. This chain links TRBV6-5 with TRBJ1-2; maybe TRBD1 (6 bases). The V end was cut by 2 bases, the J end by 0 bases, with 16 bases between. The CDR3 covers 17 residues. Germline CDR1 is MNHEY and CDR2 is SVGAGI. CDR3 residues: CASSYVGAPLPNYGYTF. Here the CDR3 DNA reads TGTGCCAGCAGTTACGTGGGGGCCCCCTTACCTAACTATGGCTACACCTTC.

This clonotype was observed many times. V and J are TRBV12-3 or TRBV12-4 and TRBJ2-2, with 12 nucleotides matching TRBD2. V lost 7 bases to trimming and J lost 4 bases; unmatched junction nucleotides: 7. This CDR3 has 16 residues. Here the CDR3 DNA reads TGTGCCAGCACCAAACTAGCGGGGGGAGGCACCGGGGAGCTGTTTTTT. Its translation: CASTKLAGGGTGELFF.

A few counts support this clonotype. The chain has TRBV29-1 and TRBJ2-1; 8 bases fit TRBD2. V was pared by 6 bases and J by 3 bases, with 10 bases of the junction left unmatched. Looked up from germline, CDR1 is SQVTM and CDR2 is ANQGSEA. This CDR3 comprises 15 residues. The CDR3 spells CSVRVPGGRYNEQFF. The CDR3 DNA reads TGCAGCGTAAGAGTCCCGGGGGGGCGCTACAATGAGCAGTTCTTC.

This clonotype was detected ten times or more. This chain links TRBV12-3 or TRBV12-4 with TRBJ1-2; D unresolved. V was cut by 3 bases and J by 4 bases, with 12 bases left in between. This CDR3 region has 14 residues. The CDR3 reads CASSLLGLLYGYTF. The CDR3 coding sequence is TGTGCCAGCAGTTTGCTAGGTTTGCTCTATGGCTACACCTTC.

This clonotype was seen a few times. The chain couples TRBV12-3 or TRBV12-4 to TRBJ2-5, with D possibly being TRBD2 (6 bases). Deletions cut 3 bases from V and 1 base from J, with 12 bases between. The CDR3 runs 15 residues. The CDR3 bases are TGTGCCAGCAGTTTTTGGGGGGAATCCCAAGAGACCCAGTACTTC. Protein sequence: CASSFWGESQETQYF.

This clonotype was seen a few times. This sequence may be a read error, since a much larger clone differs from it by one base. V gene TRBV7-3 combines with J gene TRBJ1-1; no clear D. This CDR3 is built from 13 residues. The germline V and J ends were trimmed by 2 bases and 1 base, with 5 bases remaining between them. Germline V gene data show CDR1 as SGHTA and CDR2 as FQGTGA. The CDR3 region has the DNA TGTGCCAGCAGCTTACGGGCGAACACTGAAGCTTTCTTT. Protein: CASSLRANTEAFF.

This clonotype was observed at least ten times. The V and J genes are TRBV7-6 and TRBJ2-1; 9 positions agree with TRBD2. The CDR3 is 15 residues long. Germline lookup yields CDR1 SGHVS and CDR2 FNYEAQ. The ends lost 3 bases at V and 4 bases at J; junction bases unmatched: 4. The CDR3 nucleotides read TGTGCCAGCAGCTTTAGCGGGGGATATTACAATGAGCAGTTCTTC. Translated: CASSFSGGYYNEQFF. Full variable domain (rest looked up from reference TRBV7-6 and TRBJ2-1): GAGVSQSPRYKVTKRGQDVALRCDPISGHVSLYWYRQALGQGPEFLTYFNYEAQQDKSGLPNDRFSAERPEGSISTLTIQRTEQRDSAMYRCASSFSGGYYNEQFFGPGTRLTVL.

The table lists this clonotype with many counts. The chain joins TRBV28 to TRBJ2-1; no firm D call. CDR1 and CDR2 (germline): MDHEN, SYDVKM. The CDR3 sequence is 17 residues long. Trimming removed 2 bases from V and 7 bases from J, with 21 bases in between. This chain's CDR3 is CASSLIPLSGVGNEQFF. Written as DNA, the CDR3 is TGTGCCAGCAGTTTAATTCCCCTCAGTGGGGTTGGGAATGAGCAGTTCTTC.

Many counts were recorded for this clonotype. This chain joins TRBV27 and TRBJ2-7; 11 bases agree with TRBD2. Losses at the gene ends were 10 bases for V and 3 bases for J; bases not matched to a gene: 11. The CDR3 consists of 15 residues. Per germline, CDR1 MNHEY and CDR2 SMNVEV (reference sequence). The CDR3 spells CAKVYGLAGFYEQYF. CDR3 bases: TGTGCCAAGGTTTACGGACTAGCGGGCTTCTACGAGCAGTACTTC.

This clonotype has ten or more counts. V and J are TRBV7-9 and TRBJ2-1; 9 nucleotides match TRBD1. The germline CDR1 and CDR2 sequences are SEHNR and FQNEAQ (reference sequence). Trimming at V came to 7 bases and at J to 5 bases, leaving 15 bases not matched to a gene. The CDR3 length is 17 residues. The CDR3 loop reads CASTILASGTGNNEQFF. The CDR3 region has the DNA TGTGCCAGCACCATCCTTGCATCCGGGACAGGGAACAATGAGCAGTTCTTC.

In its sample, this clonotype was seen many times. The CDR3 here is CASSFAGFTEAFF. CDR3 sequence (DNA): TGTGCCAGCAGCTTCGCAGGGTTCACTGAAGCTTTCTTT. V is TRBV5-6 and J is TRBJ1-1; maybe TRBD1 (5 bases). The V gene's germline CDR1 is SGHDT and CDR2 YYEEEE. V lost 2 bases and J 4 bases, leaving 9 bases between the germline ends. The CDR3 extends over 13 amino acids.

V is TRBV9 and J is TRBJ2-7, with unresolved D. The CDR3 has 14 residues. V lost 4 bases to trimming and J lost 4 bases, with 15 bases between them. The V gene's germline CDR1 is SGDLS and CDR2 YYNGEE. CDR3 in DNA: TGTGCCAGCAGCCCCCGGATGGGCCCTTACGAGCAGTACTTC. Translated, it gives CASSPRMGPYEQYF. The full variable domain, in which reference TRBV9 and TRBJ2-7 provide the parts outside the CDR3, is DSGVTQTPKHLITATGQRVTLRCSPRSGDLSVYWYQQSLDQGLQFLIQYYNGEERAKGNILERFSAQQFPDLHSELNLSSLELGDSALYFCASSPRMGPYEQYFGPGTRLTVT.

In this sample, this clonotype turned up many times. This chain joins TRBV4-1 and TRBJ2-2; 8 bases are a match to TRBD1. Germline trimming cut 0 bases from V and 7 bases from J; bases unmatched to any gene: 1. The germline V gene has CDR1 MGHRA and CDR2 YSYEKL. The CDR3 is made up of 14 amino acids. The CDR3 sequence: CASSQDTGGGELFF. The CDR3 coding sequence is TGCGCCAGCAGCCAAGATACAGGGGGCGGGGAGCTGTTTTTT.

This clonotype was counted only a few times. The chain recombines TRBV5-1 with TRBJ2-3; a possible D gene is TRBD2 (7 bases). V was cut by 6 bases and J by 2 bases, with 19 bases left in between. The CDR3 is 16 residues long. The germline CDR1 and CDR2 sequences are SGHRS and YFSETQ. The CDR3 sequence: CASTSNMRGPTDTQYF. The CDR3 DNA is TGCGCCAGCACCTCGAACATGCGGGGGCCCACAGATACGCAGTATTTT.

This clonotype was seen ten or more times. The rearrangement uses TRBV9 and TRBJ2-1; 7 bases are a match to TRBD2. The CDR3 sequence is 14 residues long. The germline V gene encodes CDR1 SGDLS and CDR2 YYNGEE. J gave up 7 bases and V 0 bases, and 4 bases lay outside the gene matches. CDR3 bases: TGTGCCAGCAGCGTAGGGACTAGGGGAAATGAGCAGTTCTTC. Protein: CASSVGTRGNEQFF.

This clonotype is a singleton in its sample. Given a much more abundant clone one base away, this may be a read error. This chain's CDR3 is CASTERPGRGELFF. CDR3 nucleotides: TGTGCCAGCACCGAGAGGCCCGGACGCGGGGAGCTGTTTTTT. The chain employs TRBV25-1 and TRBJ2-2; D gene unclear. CDR1 MGHDK and CDR2 SYGVNS come from the germline V gene. Trimming pared 7 bases from V and 7 bases from J, leaving 16 bases between. The CDR3 extends over 14 amino acids. Full variable domain (outside the CDR3, taken from reference TRBV25-1 and TRBJ2-2): EADIYQTPRYLVIGTGKKITLECSQTMGHDKMYWYQQDPGMELHLIHYSYGVNSTEKGDLSSESTVSRIRTEHFPLTLESARPSHTSQYLCASTERPGRGELFFGEGSRLTVL.

This clonotype was observed many times. The V and J genes are TRBV28 and TRBJ1-1; 8 nucleotides match TRBD1. The CDR3 consists of 14 residues. Trimming at V came to 6 bases and at J to 4 bases, leaving 7 bases not matched to a gene. CDR1 is MDHEN and CDR2 is SYDVKM in the germline V gene. CDR3: CASRLQGASTEAFF. As DNA, the CDR3 is TGTGCCAGCAGACTTCAGGGGGCGAGCACTGAAGCTTTCTTT.

This clonotype appeared many times. The V gene is TRBV5-1, the J gene TRBJ1-2; D remains ambiguous. The CDR3 contains 18 residues. With 0 bases removed from V and 4 bases from J, the gap between germline ends came to 22 bases. Germline V lookup: CDR1 SGHRS, CDR2 YFSETQ. CDR3: CASSLGPGLFSTFYGYTF. Written as DNA, the CDR3 is TGCGCCAGCAGCTTGGGGCCAGGCCTGTTCTCGACTTTCTATGGCTACACCTTC.